This T cell receptor (beta chain) originates from a study of control samples from healthy donors and cancer patients. Produced via immunoSEQ multiplex PCR; TCRdb's table is partial and in-frame only. The sample consists of just under 150,000 clones, more than 85% of them appearing once. The CDR3 has 14 residues. V was trimmed by 3 bases and J by 3 bases, leaving 14 bases between them. Germline values: CDR1 GTSNPN, CDR2 SVGIG (reference sequence). The receptor's source is a man under 40 in good health. Sequencing input: blood. This rearrangement joins TRBV30 to TRBJ1-2; D may be TRBD1 (5 bases). In DNA, the CDR3 is TGTGCCTGGAGCGTCGTCGGGGGACACTATGGCTACACCTTC. It yields the protein CAWSVVGGHYGYTF.